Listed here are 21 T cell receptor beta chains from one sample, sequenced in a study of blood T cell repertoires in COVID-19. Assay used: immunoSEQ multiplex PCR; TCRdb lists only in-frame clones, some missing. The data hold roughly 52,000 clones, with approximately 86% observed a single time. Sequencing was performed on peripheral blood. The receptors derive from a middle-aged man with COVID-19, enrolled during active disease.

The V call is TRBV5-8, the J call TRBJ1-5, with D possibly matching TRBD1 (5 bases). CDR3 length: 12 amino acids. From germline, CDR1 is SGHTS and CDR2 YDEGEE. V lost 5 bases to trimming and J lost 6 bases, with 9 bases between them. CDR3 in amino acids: CASRQDSQPQHF. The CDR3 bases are TGTGCCAGCAGACAGGATAGTCAGCCCCAGCATTTT.

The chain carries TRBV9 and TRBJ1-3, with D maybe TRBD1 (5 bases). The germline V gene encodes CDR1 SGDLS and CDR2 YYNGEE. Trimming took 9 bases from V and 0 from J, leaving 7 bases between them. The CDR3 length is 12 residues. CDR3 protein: CATGNSGNTIYF. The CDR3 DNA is TGTGCCACAGGGAACTCTGGAAACACCATATATTTT.

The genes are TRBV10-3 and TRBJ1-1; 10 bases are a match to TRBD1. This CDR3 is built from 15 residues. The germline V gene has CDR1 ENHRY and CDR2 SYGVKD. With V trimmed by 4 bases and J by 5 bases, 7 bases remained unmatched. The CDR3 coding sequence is TGTGCCATCAGTGGGAGGGACAGGGGTATGACTGAAGCTTTCTTT. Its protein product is CAISGRDRGMTEAFF.

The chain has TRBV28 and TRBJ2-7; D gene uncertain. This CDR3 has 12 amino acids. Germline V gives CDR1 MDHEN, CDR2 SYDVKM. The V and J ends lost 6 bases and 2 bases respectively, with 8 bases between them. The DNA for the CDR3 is TGTGCCAGCAGCTCTGTTCCCTACGAGCAGTACTTC. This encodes CASSSVPYEQYF.

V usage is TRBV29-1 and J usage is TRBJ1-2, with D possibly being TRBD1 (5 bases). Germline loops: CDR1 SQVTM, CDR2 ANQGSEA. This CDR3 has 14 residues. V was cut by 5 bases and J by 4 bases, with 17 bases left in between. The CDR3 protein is CSVTTGTWGYGYTF. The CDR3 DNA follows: TGCAGCGTTACCACCGGGACTTGGGGCTATGGCTACACCTTC.

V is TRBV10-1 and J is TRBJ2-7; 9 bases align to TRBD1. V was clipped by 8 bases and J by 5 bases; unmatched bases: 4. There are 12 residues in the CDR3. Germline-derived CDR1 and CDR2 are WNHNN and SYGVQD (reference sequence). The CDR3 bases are TGCGCCAGCGGACAGGGGCTGGACGAGCAGTACTTC. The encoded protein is CASGQGLDEQYF.

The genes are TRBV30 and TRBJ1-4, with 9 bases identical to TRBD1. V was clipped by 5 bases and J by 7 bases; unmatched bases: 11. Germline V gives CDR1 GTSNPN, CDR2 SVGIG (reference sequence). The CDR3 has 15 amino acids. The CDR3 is CAWGPQGAQSEKLFF. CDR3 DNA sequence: TGTGCCTGGGGTCCACAGGGGGCGCAGAGTGAAAAACTGTTTTTT.

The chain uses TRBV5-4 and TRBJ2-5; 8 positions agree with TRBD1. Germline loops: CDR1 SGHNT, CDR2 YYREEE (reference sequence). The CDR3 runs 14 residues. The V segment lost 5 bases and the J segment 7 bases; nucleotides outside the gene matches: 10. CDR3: CASRTFGQGWTQYF. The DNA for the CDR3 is TGTGCCAGCAGGACCTTTGGACAGGGTTGGACCCAGTACTTC.

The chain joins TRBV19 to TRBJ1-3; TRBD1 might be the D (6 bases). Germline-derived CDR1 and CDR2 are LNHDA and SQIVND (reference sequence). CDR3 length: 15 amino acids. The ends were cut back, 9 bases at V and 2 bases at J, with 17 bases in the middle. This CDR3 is CASQTSRGAGNTIYF. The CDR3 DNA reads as TGTGCCAGCCAAACATCCAGGGGAGCTGGAAACACCATATATTTT.

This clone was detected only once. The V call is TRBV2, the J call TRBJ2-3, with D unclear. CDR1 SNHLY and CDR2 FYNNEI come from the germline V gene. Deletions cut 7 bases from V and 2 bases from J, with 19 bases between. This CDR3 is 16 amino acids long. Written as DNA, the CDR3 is TGTGCCAGCACCTATAGTTTTGGCGCGGACACAGATACGCAGTATTTT. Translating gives CASTYSFGADTDTQYF.

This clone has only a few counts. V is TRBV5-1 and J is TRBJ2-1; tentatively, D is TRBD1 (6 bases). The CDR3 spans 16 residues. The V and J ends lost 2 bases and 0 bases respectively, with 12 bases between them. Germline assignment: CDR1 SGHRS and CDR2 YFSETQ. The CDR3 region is CASSFGDIASYNEQFF. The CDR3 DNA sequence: TGCGCCAGCAGCTTTGGGGACATTGCCTCCTACAATGAGCAGTTCTTC.

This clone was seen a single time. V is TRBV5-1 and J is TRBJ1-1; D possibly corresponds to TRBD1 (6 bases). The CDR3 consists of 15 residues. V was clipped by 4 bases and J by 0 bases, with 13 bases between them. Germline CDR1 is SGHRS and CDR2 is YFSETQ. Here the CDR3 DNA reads TGCGCCAGCAGCCCGCCGGGACAACTGAACACTGAAGCTTTCTTT. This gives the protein CASSPPGQLNTEAFF.

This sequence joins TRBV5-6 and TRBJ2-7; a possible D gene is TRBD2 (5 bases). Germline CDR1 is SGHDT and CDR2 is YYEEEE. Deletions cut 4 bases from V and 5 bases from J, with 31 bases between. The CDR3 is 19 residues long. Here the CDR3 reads CASSRRTGRRADVEDEQYF. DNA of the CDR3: TGTGCCAGCAGCCGGAGGACGGGAAGGAGAGCCGACGTTGAGGACGAGCAGTACTTC.

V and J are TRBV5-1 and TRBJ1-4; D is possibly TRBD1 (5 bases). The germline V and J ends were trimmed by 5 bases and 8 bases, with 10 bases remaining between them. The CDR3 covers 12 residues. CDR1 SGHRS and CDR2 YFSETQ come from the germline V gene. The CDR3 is CASRQDGEKLFF. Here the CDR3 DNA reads TGCGCCAGCAGACAGGACGGGGAAAAACTGTTTTTT.

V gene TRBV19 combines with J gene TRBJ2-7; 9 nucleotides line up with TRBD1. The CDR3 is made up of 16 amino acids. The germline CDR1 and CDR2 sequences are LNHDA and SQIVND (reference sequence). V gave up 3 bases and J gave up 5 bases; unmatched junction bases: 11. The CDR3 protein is CASSISPTGGMNEQYF. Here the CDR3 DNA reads TGTGCCAGTAGTATTAGTCCTACAGGGGGCATGAACGAGCAGTACTTC.

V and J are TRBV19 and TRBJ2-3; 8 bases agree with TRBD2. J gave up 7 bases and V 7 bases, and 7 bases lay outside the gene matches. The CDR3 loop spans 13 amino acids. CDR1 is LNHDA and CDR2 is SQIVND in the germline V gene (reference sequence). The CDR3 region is CASTAGGVNTQYF. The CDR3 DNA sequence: TGTGCCAGTACGGCGGGAGGAGTAAATACGCAGTATTTT.

The CDR3 nucleotides are TGTGCCAGCACGATCATGTTCCGGGGGGAATTTTACGAGCAGTACTTC. Its translation: CASTIMFRGEFYEQYF. The chain couples TRBV3-1 (or the pseudogene TRBV3-2) to TRBJ2-7; 7 bases map to TRBD2. This CDR3 spans 16 amino acids. In germline, CDR1 is LGHDT, CDR2 YNNKEL (reference sequence). After removal of 7 bases from V and 4 bases from J, the junction contained 16 bases not matched to a gene.

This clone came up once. The CDR3 sequence is CASSFGTAVTSYEQYF. As DNA, the CDR3 is TGTGCCAGCAGCTTTGGGACAGCGGTCACCTCCTACGAGCAGTACTTC. This chain uses TRBV5-5 with TRBJ2-7, with 7 bases lining up with TRBD1. Trimming cost V 2 bases and J 0 bases; bases outside gene matches: 8. Germline loops: CDR1 SGHKS, CDR2 YYEKEE (reference sequence). The CDR3 consists of 16 residues. Full variable domain (rest looked up from reference TRBV5-5 and TRBJ2-7): DAGVTQSPTHLIKTRGQQVTLRCSPISGHKSVSWYQQVLGQGPQFIFQYYEKEERGRGNFPDRFSARQFPNYSSELNVNALLLGDSALYLCASSFGTAVTSYEQYFGPGTRLTVT.

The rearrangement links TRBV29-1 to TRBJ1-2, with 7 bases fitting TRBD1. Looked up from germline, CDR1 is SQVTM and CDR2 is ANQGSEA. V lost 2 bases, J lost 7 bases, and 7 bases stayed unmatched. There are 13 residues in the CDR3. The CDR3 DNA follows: TGCAGCGTTGAAACCGCCACAGGGGTTGGCTACACCTTC. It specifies CSVETATGVGYTF. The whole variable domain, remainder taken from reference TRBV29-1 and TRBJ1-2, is SAVISQKPSRDICQRGTSLTIQCQVDSQVTMMFWYRQQPGQSLTLIATANQGSEATYESGFVIDKFPISRPNLTFSTLTVSNMSPEDSSIYLCSVETATGVGYTFGSGTRLTVV.

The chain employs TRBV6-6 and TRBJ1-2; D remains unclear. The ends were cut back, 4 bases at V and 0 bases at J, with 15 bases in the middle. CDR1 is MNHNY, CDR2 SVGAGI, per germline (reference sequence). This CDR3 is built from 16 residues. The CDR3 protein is CASSSPAQRTNYGYTF. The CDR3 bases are TGTGCCAGCAGTTCCCCGGCCCAGCGGACTAACTATGGCTACACCTTC.

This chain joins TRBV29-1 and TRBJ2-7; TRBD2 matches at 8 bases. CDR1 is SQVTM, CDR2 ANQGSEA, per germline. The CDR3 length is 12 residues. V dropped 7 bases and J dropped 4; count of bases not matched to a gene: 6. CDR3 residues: CSAGGGPYEQYF. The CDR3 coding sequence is TGCAGCGCCGGCGGGGGGCCTTACGAGCAGTACTTC.